This TCR beta chain was profiled in a study of blood T cells in healthy people across ages. A second about 7 to 11 cycle PCR used barcoded and J-beta primers. TCRdb recomputed calls from the 5' RACE reads with MiXCR, one row per CDR3 protein. The sample carries around 1.5 million distinct CDR3 sequences, about 31% recorded once. To note about this clonotype: The antigen remains unidentified.

Study-level results: With age, beta diversity per million T cells declined roughly linearly, significantly by roughly 40. Samples with more naive T cells showed higher observed beta diversity.

Every sample yielded at least 6.5 million isolated PBMCs. The receptor was isolated from a woman between 25 and 40 years old in good health. The sample was blood.

CDR3 loop: CASTLRSQGDTEAFF. The DNA for the CDR3 is TGTGCCAGCACCCTAAGGTCACAGGGGGACACTGAAGCTTTCTTT. The chain is built from TRBV6-2 or TRBV6-3 and TRBJ1-1; 8 bases are a match to TRBD1. Germline CDR1 is MNHEY and CDR2 is SVGEGT. Germline trimming cut 7 bases from V and 3 bases from J; bases unmatched to any gene: 10. The CDR3 is made up of 15 amino acids.